This T cell receptor (beta chain) was recorded in a study of tumor and adjacent non-tumor tissue in lung cancer. Study background: There were around 11 adenocarcinoma, a couple of squamous cell carcinoma and 1 small cell lung cancer cases. Samples averaged about 4.2 million productive TCRbeta reads each. Findings and limits, study-wide: Significantly higher TCR diversity was found in tumor than normal lung.

TCRbeta libraries were built with three rounds of nested PCR, modified from ARM-PCR. TCRdb reprocessed the multiplex PCR reads with MiXCR, giving one entry per CDR3 protein. Here the sample spans 200,000 to 250,000 distinct CDR3 sequences, 60% to 75% being singletons. Of note for this clonotype: Its matching antigen is unknown.

RNA was extracted from bulk tissue without any cell sorting. Newly diagnosed lung cancer patients had thoracic surgery in China, August–November 2014, without prior chemotherapy. This receptor was identified in a man aged 55 to 70 with non-small cell lung cancer. Material: lung tumor tissue.

The CDR3 region has the DNA TGTGCCAGCAGCTTAAGAGGACAGGGCGTATCTGGGGCCAACGTCCTGACTTTC. Translating gives CASSLRGQGVSGANVLTF. The J gene is TRBJ2-6, the V gene TRBV11-2; 8 bases are shared with TRBD1. This CDR3 has 18 residues. From germline, CDR1 is SGHAT and CDR2 FQNNGV. With V trimmed by 2 bases and J by 1 base, 7 bases remained unmatched.